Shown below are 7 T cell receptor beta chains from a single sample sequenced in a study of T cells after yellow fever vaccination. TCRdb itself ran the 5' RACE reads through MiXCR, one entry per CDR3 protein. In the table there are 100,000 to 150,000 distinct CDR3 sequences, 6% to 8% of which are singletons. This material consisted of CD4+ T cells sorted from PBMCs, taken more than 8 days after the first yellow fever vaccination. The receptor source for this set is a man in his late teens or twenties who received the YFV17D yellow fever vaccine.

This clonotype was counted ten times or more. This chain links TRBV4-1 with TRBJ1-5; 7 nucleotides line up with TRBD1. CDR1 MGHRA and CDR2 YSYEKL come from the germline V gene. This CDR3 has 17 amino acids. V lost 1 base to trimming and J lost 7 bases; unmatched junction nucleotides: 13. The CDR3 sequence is CASSQGGRGTAGQPQHF. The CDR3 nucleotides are TGCGCCAGCAGCCAAGGTGGGCGAGGGACAGCCGGACAGCCCCAGCATTTT.

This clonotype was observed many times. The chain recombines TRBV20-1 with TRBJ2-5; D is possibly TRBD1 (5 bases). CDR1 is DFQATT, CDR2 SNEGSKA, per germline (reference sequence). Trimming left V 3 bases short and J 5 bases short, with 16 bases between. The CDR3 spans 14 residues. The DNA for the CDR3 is TGCAGTGCTAGGAAGGGGAATTCCTGGGAGACCCAGTACTTC. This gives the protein CSARKGNSWETQYF.

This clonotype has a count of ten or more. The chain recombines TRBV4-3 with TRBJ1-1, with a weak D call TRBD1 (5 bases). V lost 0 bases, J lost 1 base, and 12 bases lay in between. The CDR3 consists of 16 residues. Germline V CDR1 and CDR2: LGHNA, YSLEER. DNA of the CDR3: TGCGCCAGCAGCCAAGAGGGGGATTGGAGGAACACTGAAGCTTTCTTT. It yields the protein CASSQEGDWRNTEAFF.

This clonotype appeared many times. The DNA of the CDR3 is TGTGCCAGCAGCCTAATAAGAAACCGGGACATCGAGGGTACGCAGTATTTT. Amino acid sequence: CASSLIRNRDIEGTQYF. The chain carries TRBV5-6 and TRBJ2-3, with D perhaps TRBD1 (6 bases). Trimming took off 4 bases at V and 8 bases at J, with 26 bases between the two ends. Germline CDR1 and CDR2: SGHDT and YYEEEE. CDR3 length: 17 residues.

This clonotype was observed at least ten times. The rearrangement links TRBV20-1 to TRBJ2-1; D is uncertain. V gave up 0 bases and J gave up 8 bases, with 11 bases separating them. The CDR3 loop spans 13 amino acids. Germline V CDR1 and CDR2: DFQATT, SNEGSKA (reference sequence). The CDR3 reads CSAREGRMDEQFF. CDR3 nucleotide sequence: TGCAGTGCTAGAGAGGGCAGAATGGATGAGCAGTTCTTC.

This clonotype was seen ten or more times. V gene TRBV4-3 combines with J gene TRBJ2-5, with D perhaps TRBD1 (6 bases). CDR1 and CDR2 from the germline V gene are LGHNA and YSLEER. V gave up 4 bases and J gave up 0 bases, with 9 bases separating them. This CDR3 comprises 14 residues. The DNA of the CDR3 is TGCGCCAGCAGCCCCCGGACAGACCAAGAGACCCAGTACTTC. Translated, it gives CASSPRTDQETQYF.

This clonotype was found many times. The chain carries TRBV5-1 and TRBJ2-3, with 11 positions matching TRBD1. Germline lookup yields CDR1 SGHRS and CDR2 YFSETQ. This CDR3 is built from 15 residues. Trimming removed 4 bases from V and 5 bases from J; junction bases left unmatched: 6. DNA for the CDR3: TGCGCCAGCAGCCCAGGGGACAGGGGGAAAGATACGCAGTATTTT. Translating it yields CASSPGDRGKDTQYF.